A selection of T cell receptor beta chains follows, all from one sample in a study of blood T cell repertoires in COVID-19. The protocol was immunoSEQ multiplex PCR, while the TCRdb copy is restricted to in-frame clones and leaves out a portion. The repertoire holds around 250,000 clones, approximately 90% seen once, with roughly a sixth in the top ten. Material: PBMCs or T cells enriched from blood (not recorded which). The receptors come from a man aged 18-30 years who had recovered from COVID-19. Both conserved end residues are part of each CDR3.

v_call | cdr3_length | cdr3_aa
TRBV18 | 15 | CASSLGTDSNQPQHF
TRBV5-4 | 15 | CASSPPGQGTDTQYF
TRBV10-3 | 16 | CAISETEGSGGTEQYF
TRBV27 | 14 | CASSLYSGGSPLHF
TRBV5-1 | 13 | CASSGGEGQPQHF
TRBV5-1 | 13 | CASSRGFDNEQFF
TRBV5-1 | 14 | CASSLGRGGSPLHF
TRBV10-3 | 16 | CAISPSGGVTNEKLFF
TRBV7-9 | 19 | CASSSSGGSPQGTYNEQFF
TRBV3-1/TRBV3-2 | 13 | CASPRQGNYGYTF
TRBV7-6 | 13 | CASSDRINTEAFF
TRBV6-5 | 15 | CASSSSGASNQPQHF
TRBV6-5 | 16 | CASSLSLAGLGDTQYF
TRBV28 | 16 | CAGSGTSGRSSYEQYF
TRBV6-5 | 14 | CASSYSPETYEQYF
TRBV7-9 | 16 | CASSQNRLGLGTEAFF
TRBV29-1 | 12 | CSVLEAGYGYTF
TRBV3-1/TRBV3-2 | 13 | CASSQGRGTEAFF
TRBV15 | 14 | CATSKSGTLDTQYF
TRBV5-1 | 15 | CASSLGSSGANVLTF
TRBV28 | 17 | CASTLTPTSGTYNEQFF
TRBV19 | 16 | CASTPYAGSSGNTIYF
TRBV7-9 | 13 | CASIISSYNEQFF
TRBV4-2 | 16 | CASSQGGGLYPTEAFF
TRBV6-5 | 15 | CASSTRRTANTEAFF